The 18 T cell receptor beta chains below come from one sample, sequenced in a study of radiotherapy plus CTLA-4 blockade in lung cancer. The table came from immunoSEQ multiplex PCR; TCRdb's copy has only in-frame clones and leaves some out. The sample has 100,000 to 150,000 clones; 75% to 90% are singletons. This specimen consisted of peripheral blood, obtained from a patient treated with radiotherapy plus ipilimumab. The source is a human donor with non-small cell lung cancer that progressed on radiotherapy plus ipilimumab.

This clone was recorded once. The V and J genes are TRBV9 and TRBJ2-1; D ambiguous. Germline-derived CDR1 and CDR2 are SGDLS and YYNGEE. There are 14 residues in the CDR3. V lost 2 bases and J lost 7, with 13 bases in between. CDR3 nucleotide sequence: TGTGCCAGCAGCGTCGGGCCTCGTACTAATGAGCAGTTCTTC. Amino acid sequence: CASSVGPRTNEQFF.

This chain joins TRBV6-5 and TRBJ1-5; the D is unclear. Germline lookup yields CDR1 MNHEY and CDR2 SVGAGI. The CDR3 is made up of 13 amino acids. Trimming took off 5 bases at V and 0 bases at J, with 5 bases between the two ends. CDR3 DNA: TGTGCCAGCAGTGCTTATAGCAATCAGCCCCAGCATTTT. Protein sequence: CASSAYSNQPQHF.

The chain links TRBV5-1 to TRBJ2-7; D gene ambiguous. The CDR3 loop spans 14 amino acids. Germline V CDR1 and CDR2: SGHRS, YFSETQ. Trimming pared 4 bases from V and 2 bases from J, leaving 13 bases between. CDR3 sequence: CASSPDARTYEQYF. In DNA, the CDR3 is TGCGCCAGCAGCCCCGACGCCCGAACCTACGAGCAGTACTTC.

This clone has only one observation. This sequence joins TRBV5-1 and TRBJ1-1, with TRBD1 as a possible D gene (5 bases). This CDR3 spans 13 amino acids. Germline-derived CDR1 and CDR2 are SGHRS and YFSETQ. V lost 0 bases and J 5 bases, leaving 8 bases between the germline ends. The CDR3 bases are TGCGCCAGCAGCTTGGGCAGGGAAACTGAAGCTTTCTTT. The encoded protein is CASSLGRETEAFF.

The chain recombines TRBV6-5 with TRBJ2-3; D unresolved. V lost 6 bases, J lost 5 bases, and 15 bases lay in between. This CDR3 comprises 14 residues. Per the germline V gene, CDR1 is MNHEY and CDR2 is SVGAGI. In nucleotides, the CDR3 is TGTGCCAGCAGCCTTCGACCCGTAGGAGATACGCAGTATTTT. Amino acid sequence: CASSLRPVGDTQYF.

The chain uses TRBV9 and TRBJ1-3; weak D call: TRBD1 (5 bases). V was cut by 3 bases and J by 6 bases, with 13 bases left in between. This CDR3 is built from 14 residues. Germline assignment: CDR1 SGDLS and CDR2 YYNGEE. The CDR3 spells CASSAGELTNTIYF. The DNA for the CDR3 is TGTGCCAGCAGCGCGGGGGAACTTACAAACACCATATATTTT.

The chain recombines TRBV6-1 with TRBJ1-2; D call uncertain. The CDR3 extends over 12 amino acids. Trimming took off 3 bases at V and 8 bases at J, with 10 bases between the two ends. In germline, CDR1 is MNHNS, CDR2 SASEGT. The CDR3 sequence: CASSDLLTGYTF. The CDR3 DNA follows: TGTGCCAGCAGTGATCTATTAACGGGCTACACCTTC.

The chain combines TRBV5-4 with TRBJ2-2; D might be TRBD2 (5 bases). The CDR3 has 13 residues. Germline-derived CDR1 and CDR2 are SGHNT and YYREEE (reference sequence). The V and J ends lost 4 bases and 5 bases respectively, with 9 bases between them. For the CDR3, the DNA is TGTGCCAGCAGCCCCGGGATTACCGGGGAGCTGTTTTTT. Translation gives CASSPGITGELFF.

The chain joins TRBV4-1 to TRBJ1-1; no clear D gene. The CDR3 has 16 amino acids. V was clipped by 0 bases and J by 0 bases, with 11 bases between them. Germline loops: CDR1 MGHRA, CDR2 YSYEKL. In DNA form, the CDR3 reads TGCGCCAGCAGCCAAGATCGGTTAGGGTTGAACACTGAAGCTTTCTTT. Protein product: CASSQDRLGLNTEAFF.

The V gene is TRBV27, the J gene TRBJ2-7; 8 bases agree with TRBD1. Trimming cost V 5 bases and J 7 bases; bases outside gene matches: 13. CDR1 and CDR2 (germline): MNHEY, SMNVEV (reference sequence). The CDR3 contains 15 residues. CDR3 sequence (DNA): TGTGCCAGCAGTCTACTGACAGGGGCAGTAAGGGAGCAGTACTTC. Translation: CASSLLTGAVREQYF.

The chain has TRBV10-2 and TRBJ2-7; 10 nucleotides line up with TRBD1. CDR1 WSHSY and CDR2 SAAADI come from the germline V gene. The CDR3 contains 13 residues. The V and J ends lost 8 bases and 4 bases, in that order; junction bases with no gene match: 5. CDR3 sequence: CASGTGDRYEQYF. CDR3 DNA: TGCGCCAGCGGGACAGGGGACAGGTACGAGCAGTACTTC.

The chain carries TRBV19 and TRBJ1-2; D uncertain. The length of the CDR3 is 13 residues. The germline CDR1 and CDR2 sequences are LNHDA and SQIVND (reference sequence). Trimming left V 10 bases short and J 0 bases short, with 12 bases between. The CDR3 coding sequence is TGTGCCACTCTGAATTTCGCTAACTATGGCTACACCTTC. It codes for CATLNFANYGYTF.

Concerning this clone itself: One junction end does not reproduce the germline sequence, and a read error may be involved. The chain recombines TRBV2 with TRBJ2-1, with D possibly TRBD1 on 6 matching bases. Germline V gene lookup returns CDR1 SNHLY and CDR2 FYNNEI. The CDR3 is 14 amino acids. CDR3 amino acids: CASGEALLGALQFF. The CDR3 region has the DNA TGTGCCAGCGGTGAAGCGCTTCTGGGGGCTTTGCAGTTCTTC. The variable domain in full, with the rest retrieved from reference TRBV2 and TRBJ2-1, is EPEVTQTPSHQVTQMGQEVILRCVPISNHLYFYWYRQILGQKVEFLVSFYNNEISEKSEIFDDQFSVERPDGSNFTLKIRSTKLEDSAMYFCASGEALLGALQFFGPGTRLTVL.

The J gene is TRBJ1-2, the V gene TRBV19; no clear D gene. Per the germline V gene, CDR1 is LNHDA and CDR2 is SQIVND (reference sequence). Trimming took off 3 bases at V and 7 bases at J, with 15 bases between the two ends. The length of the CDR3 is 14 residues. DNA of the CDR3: TGTGCCAGTAGTATTTCGCTACGGGTTGGTGGCTACACCTTC. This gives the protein CASSISLRVGGYTF.

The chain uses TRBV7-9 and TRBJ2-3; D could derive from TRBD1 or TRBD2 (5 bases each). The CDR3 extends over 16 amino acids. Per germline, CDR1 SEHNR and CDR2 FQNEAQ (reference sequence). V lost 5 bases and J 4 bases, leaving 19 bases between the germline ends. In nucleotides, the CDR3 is TGTGCCAGCAGCACTATGCGCCGGGGCACCCCAGATACGCAGTATTTT. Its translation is CASSTMRRGTPDTQYF.

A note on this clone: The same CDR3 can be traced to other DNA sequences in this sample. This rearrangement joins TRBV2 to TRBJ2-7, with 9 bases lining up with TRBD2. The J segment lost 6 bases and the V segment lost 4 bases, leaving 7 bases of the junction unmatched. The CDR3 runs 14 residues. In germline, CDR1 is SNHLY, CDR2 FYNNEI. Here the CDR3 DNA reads TGTGCCAGCAGTGGGCTAGCGGGACTGGGCGAGCAGTACTTC. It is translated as CASSGLAGLGEQYF.

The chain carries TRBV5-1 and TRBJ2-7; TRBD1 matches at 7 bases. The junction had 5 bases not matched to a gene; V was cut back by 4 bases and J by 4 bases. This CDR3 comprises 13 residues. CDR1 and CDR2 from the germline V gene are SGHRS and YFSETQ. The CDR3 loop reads CASSPTGEYEQYF. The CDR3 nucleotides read TGCGCCAGCAGCCCTACAGGGGAATACGAGCAGTACTTC.

CDR3 region: CASSLLGDQPQHF. In DNA, the CDR3 is TGTGCCAGCAGCTTACTAGGGGACCAGCCCCAGCATTTT. This chain connects TRBV7-2 to TRBJ1-5; weak D call: TRBD1 (5 bases). The germline V gene encodes CDR1 SGHTA and CDR2 FQGNSA. The CDR3 sequence is 13 residues long. V was clipped by 2 bases and J by 7 bases, with 9 bases between them.